Given below is one T cell receptor (beta chain) in context. The antigen is undetermined. Mismatch with germline at one junction end may stem from a read error. MiXCR was run by TCRdb on the reads, yielding one entry per CDR3 protein. The sample lists 110,000 to 150,000 distinct CDR3 sequences, around 30% seen once, with roughly 51% in the top ten. This entry is derived from a study of T cell repertoires in cytomegalovirus infection. In the study overall: CMV infection together with matching HLA type was indicated by public TCR beta signatures.

Overall study results and limits: Dominating the ex vivo response were TCR beta clonotypes that were CMV-specific and HLA-C-restricted.

This CDR3 region has 12 residues. CDR1 and CDR2 (germline): SGHTA, FQGNSA. This sample comprised CD8+ T cells from cultured PBMCs, obtained from culture after CMV antigen stimulation. The chain has TRBV7-2 and TRBJ1-6, with a weak D call TRBD1 (5 bases). The sequence was collected from a human donor in good health (CMV status not recorded). Some clones in this sample may be carry-over from other donors' samples. The chain's CDR3 is CASSRSGPPRDF. DNA for the CDR3: TGTGCCAGCAGCAGATCGGGACCTCCACGGGACTTT.